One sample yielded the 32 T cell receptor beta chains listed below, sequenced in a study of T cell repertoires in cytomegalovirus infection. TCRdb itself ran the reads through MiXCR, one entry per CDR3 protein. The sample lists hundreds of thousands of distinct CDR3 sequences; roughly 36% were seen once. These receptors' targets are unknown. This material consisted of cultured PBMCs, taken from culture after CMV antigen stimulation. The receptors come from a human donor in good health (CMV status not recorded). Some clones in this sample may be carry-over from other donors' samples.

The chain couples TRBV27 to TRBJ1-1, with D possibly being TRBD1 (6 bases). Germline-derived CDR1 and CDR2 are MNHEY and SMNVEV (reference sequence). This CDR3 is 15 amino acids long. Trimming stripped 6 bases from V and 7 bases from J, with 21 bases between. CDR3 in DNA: TGTGCCAGCAGGCCGGGGGGGCGTCGGGACCTTGAAGCTTTCTTT. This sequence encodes CASRPGGRRDLEAFF.

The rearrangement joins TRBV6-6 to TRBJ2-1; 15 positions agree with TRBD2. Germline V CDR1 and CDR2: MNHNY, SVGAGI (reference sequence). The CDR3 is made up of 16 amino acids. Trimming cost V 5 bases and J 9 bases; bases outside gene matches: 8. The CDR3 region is CASSPQGLAGGGEQFF. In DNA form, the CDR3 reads TGTGCCAGCAGTCCCCAGGGACTAGCGGGAGGAGGTGAGCAGTTCTTC.

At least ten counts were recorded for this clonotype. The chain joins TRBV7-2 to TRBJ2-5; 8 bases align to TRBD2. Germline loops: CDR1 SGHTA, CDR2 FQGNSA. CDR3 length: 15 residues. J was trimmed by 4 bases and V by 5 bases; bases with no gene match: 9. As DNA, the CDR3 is TGTGCCAGCAGCACGCCGGGGGGGAGGCGAGAGACCCAGTACTTC. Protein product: CASSTPGGRRETQYF.

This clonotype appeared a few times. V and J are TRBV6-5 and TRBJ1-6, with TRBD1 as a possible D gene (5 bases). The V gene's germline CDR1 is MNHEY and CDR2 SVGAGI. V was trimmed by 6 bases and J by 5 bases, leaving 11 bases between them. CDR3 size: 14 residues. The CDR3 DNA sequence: TGTGCCAGCAGCCGTGACAGCAATAATTCACCCCTCCACTTT. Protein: CASSRDSNNSPLHF.

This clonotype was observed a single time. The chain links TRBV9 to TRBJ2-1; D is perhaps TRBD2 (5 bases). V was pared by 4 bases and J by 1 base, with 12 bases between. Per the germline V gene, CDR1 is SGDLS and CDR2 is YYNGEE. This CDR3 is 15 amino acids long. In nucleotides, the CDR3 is TGTGCCAGCAGCAAGTTAGCGAATTCCTACAATGAGCAGTTCTTC. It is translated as CASSKLANSYNEQFF.

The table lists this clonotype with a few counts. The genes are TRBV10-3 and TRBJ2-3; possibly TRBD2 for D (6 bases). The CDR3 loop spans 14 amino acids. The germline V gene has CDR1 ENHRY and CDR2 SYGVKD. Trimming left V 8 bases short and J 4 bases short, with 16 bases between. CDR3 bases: TGTGCCATCCGGACTAAAACGGATTCAGATACGCAGTATTTT. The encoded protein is CAIRTKTDSDTQYF.

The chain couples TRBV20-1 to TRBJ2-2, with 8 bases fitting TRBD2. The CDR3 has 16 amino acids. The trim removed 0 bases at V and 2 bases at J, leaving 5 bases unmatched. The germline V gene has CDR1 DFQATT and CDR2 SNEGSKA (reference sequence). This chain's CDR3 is CSARDQTSGNTGELFF. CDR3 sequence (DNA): TGCAGTGCTAGAGATCAAACTAGCGGAAACACCGGGGAGCTGTTTTTT.

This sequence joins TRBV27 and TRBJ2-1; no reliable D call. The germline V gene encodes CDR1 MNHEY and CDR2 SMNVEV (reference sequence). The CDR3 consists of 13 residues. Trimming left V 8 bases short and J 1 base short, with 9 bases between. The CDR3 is CASQLSSYNEQFF. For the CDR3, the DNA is TGTGCCAGCCAACTTAGTTCCTACAATGAGCAGTTCTTC.

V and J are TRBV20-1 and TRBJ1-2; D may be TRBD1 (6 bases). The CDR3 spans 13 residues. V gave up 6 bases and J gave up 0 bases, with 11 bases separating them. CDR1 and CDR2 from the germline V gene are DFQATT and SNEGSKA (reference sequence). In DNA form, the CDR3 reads TGCAGTGCGGAGACAGGCGCTAACTATGGCTACACCTTC. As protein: CSAETGANYGYTF.

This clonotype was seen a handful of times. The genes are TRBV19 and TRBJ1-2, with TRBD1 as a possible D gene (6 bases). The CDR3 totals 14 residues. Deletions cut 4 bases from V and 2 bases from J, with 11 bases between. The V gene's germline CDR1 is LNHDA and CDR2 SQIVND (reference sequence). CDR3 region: CASSTRQANYGYTF. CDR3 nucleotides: TGTGCCAGTAGTACAAGACAGGCAAACTATGGCTACACCTTC.

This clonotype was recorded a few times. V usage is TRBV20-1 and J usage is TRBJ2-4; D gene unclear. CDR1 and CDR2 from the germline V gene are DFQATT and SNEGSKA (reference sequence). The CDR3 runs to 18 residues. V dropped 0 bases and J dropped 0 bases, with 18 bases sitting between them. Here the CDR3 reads CSARDFSGRSLAKNIQYF. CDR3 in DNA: TGCAGTGCTAGAGATTTTTCGGGCAGGAGTTTAGCCAAAAACATTCAGTACTTC.

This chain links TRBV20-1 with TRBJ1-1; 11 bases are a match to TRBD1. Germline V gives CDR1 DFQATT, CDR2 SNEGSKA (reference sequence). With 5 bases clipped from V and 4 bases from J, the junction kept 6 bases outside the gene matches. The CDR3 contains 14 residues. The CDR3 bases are TGCAGTGCTTCGAGGACAGGGGGCGTCACTGAAGCTTTCTTT. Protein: CSASRTGGVTEAFF.

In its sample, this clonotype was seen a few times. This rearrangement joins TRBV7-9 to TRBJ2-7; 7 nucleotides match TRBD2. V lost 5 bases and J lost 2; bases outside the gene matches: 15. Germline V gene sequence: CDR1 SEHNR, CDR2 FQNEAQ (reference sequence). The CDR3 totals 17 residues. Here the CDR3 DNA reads TGTGCCAGCAGCCATAACCTGGTGGGAGGGAAGCCCTACGAGCAGTACTTC. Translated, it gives CASSHNLVGGKPYEQYF.

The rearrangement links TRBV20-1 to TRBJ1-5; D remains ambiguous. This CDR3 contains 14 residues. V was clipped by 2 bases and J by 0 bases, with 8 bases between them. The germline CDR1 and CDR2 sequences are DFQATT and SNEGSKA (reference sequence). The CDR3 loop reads CSARQTFSNQPQHF. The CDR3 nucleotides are TGCAGTGCTAGACAGACGTTTAGCAATCAGCCCCAGCATTTT.

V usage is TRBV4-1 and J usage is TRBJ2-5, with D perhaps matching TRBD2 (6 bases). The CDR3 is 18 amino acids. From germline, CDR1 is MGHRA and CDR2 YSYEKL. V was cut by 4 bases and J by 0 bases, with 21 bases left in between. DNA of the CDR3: TGCGCCAGCAGCCTGGGCCGGGGTGGGAGGAGTGACCAAGAGACCCAGTACTTC. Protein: CASSLGRGGRSDQETQYF.

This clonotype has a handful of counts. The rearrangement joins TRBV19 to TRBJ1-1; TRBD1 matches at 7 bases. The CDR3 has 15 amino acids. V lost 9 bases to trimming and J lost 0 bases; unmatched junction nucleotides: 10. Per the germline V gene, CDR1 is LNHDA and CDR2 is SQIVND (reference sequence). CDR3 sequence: CASLDSDRLNTEAFF. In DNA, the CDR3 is TGTGCCAGCCTAGACTCGGACAGGTTGAACACTGAAGCTTTCTTT.

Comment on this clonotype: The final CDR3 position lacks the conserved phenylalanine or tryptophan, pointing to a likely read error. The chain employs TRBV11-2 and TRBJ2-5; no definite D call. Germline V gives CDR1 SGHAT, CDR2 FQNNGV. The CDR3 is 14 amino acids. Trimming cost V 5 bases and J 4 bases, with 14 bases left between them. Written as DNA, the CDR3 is TGTGCCAGCAGCCCCCCCTGGGTGGCAGAGACCCAGTACTTA. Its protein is CASSPPWVAETQYL.

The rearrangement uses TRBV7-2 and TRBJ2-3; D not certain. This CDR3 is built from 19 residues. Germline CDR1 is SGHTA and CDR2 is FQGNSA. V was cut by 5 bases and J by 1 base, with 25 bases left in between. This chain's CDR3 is CASSPIGSAPPVRTDTQYF. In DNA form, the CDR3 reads TGTGCCAGCAGCCCAATAGGCAGCGCCCCACCCGTACGCACAGATACGCAGTATTTT. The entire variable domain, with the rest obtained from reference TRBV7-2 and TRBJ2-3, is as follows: GAGVSQSPSNKVTEKGKDVELRCDPISGHTALYWYRQSLGQGLEFLIYFQGNSAPDKSGLPSDRFSAERTGGSVSTLTIQRTQQEDSAVYLCASSPIGSAPPVRTDTQYFGPGTRLTVL.

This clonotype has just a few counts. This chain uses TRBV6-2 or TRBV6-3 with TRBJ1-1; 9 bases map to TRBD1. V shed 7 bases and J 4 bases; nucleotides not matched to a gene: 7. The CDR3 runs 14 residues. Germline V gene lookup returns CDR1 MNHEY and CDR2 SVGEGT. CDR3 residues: CASIPQGAGTEAFF. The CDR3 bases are TGTGCCAGCATCCCACAGGGGGCCGGCACTGAAGCTTTCTTT.

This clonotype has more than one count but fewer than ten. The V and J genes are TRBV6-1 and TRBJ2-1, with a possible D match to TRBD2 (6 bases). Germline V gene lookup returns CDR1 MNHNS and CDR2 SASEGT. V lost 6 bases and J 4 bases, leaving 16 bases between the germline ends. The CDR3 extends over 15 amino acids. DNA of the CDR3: TGTGCCAGCAGCCCTAGCGCCCCCTCTTACAATGAGCAGTTCTTC. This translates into CASSPSAPSYNEQFF.

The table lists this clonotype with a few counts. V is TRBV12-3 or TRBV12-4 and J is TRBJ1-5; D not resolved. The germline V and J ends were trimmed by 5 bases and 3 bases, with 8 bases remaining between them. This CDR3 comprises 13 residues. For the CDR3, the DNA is TGTGCCAGCAGTCCCCTCCTCAATCAGCCCCAGCATTTT. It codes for CASSPLLNQPQHF.

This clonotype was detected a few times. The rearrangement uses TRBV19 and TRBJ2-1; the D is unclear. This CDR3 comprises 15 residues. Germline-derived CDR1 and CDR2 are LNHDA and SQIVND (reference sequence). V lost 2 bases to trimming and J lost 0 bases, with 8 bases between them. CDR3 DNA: TGTGCCAGTAGTATAACCCAAAGCTCCTACAATGAGCAGTTCTTC. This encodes CASSITQSSYNEQFF.

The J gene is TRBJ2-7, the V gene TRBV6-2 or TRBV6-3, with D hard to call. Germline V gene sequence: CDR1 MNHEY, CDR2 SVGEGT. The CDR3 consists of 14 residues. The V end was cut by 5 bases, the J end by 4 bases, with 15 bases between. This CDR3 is CASSTNAYSYEQYF. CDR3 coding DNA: TGTGCCAGCAGTACCAACGCCTACTCGTACGAGCAGTACTTC.

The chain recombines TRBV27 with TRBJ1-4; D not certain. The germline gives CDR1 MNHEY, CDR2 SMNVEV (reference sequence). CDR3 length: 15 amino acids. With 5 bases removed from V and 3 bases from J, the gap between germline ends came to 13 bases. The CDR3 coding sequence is TGTGCCAGCAGTGCCCAACTGAACCCTAATGAAAAACTGTTTTTT. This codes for CASSAQLNPNEKLFF.

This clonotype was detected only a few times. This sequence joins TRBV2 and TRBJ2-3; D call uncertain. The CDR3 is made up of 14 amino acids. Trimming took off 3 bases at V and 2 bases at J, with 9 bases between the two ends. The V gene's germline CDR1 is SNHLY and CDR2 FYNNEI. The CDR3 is CASSEDRTTDTQYF. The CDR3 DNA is TGTGCCAGCAGTGAGGATAGAACCACAGATACGCAGTATTTT.

The DNA of the CDR3 is TGTGCCAGCAGTCCGACTCCGGGGGTCCCCACTGAAGCTTTCTTT. It codes for CASSPTPGVPTEAFF. The rearrangement joins TRBV28 to TRBJ1-1; D possibly corresponds to TRBD1 (5 bases). In germline, CDR1 is MDHEN, CDR2 SYDVKM. Trimming removed 5 bases at V and 4 bases at J, with 17 bases between. The length of the CDR3 is 15 residues.

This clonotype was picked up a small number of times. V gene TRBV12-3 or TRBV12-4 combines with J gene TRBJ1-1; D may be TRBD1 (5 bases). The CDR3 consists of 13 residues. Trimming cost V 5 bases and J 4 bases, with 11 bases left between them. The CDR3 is CASSQGRRTEAFF. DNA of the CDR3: TGTGCCAGCAGTCAGGGACGGCGCACTGAAGCTTTCTTT.

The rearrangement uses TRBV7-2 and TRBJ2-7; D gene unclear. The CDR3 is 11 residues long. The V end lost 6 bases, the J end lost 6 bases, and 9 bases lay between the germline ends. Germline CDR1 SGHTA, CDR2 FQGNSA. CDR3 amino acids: CASRETGEQYF. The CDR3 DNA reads TGTGCCAGCAGGGAGACGGGCGAGCAGTACTTC.

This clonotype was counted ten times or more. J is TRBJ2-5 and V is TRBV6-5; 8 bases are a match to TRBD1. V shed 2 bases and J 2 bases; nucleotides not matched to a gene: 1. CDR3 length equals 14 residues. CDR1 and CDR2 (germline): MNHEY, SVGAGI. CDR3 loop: CASSYNRGQETQYF. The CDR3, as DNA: TGTGCCAGCAGTTACAACAGGGGGCAAGAGACCCAGTACTTC.

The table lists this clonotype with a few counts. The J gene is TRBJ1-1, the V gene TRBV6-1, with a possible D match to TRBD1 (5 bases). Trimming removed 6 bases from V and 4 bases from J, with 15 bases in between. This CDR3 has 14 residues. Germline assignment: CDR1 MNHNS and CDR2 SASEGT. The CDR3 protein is CASSDLGGFTEAFF. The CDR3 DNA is TGTGCCAGCAGCGACCTGGGGGGTTTCACTGAAGCTTTCTTT.

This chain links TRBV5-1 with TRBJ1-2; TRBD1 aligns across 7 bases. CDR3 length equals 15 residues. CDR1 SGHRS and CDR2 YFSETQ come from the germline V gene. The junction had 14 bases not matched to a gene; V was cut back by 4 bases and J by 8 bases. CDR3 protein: CASSERSGGQEGYTF. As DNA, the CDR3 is TGCGCCAGCAGCGAGAGATCAGGTGGACAGGAGGGCTACACCTTC.

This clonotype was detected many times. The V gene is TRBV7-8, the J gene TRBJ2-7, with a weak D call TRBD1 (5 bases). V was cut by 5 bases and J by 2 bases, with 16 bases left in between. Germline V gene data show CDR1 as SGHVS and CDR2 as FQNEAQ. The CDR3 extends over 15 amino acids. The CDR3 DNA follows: TGTGCCAGCAGCCCGGACACCTTGAGACCCTACGAGCAGTACTTC. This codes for CASSPDTLRPYEQYF.